Described below is a single T cell receptor (beta chain) sequence and its context. Its antigen remains unknown. This sample stems from a study of cytomegalovirus exposure and HLA in healthy donors. At the level of the study: As released early, the data held about 85 million unique TCRs from HLA-typed donors.

Study findings and constraints: Investigators reported under 200 TCR beta chains as tied to cytomegalovirus. V segments that were indistinguishable, TRBV6-2 and TRBV6-3 among them, were omitted from analysis.

The primer mix had 60 Vbeta and 13 Jbeta primers. Method: immunoSEQ multiplex PCR; TCRdb's copy keeps in-frame clones and lacks some. The sample holds under 200,000 clones, around 80% seen once. At sampling all donors were nominally healthy, likely with unrecorded immune exposures. This CDR3 has 15 residues. The germline CDR1 and CDR2 sequences are MDHEN and SYDVKM. V was pared by 3 bases and J by 6 bases, with 6 bases of the junction left unmatched. The sequence came from a woman aged 40 to 50 in good health and CMV-seropositive. Sequencing was performed on PBMCs. V and J are TRBV28 and TRBJ1-5, with 9 bases that match TRBD1. This CDR3 reads CASSFLDRGAQPQHF. The CDR3 nucleotides read TGTGCCAGCAGTTTTTTGGACAGGGGTGCTCAGCCCCAGCATTTT.